Reported below is one T cell receptor (beta chain). Per the original methods: Amplification with reference gene primers provided the estimates of nucleated cell counts. Profiled with immunoSEQ multiplex PCR; TCRdb holds only in-frame clones, not every one. The DNA gave D and trimming, while V, J and clone size come from that table. The table lists fewer than 300,000 clones, approximately 89% of them singletons, with 2% to 2.5% in the top ten. These data are taken from a study of blood T cell repertoires in COVID-19. In the study overall: Some COVID-19 samples were acute and others convalescent; all came from the United States, Italy and Spain. The cDNA or gDNA used as material had been derived from T cells, B-cell-depleted T cells, or PBMCs.

This CDR3 is built from 12 residues. Germline lookup yields CDR1 LNHDA and CDR2 SQIVND (reference sequence). The V segment lost 6 bases and the J segment 6 bases; nucleotides outside the gene matches: 3. Seattle patients were enrolled while actively infected and followed longitudinally. Sequencing was done on a sample of peripheral blood. The chain has TRBV19 and TRBJ1-2; 8 bases match TRBD1. This receptor was obtained from a woman aged 25 to 39 with COVID-19, enrolled during active disease. As DNA, the CDR3 is TGTGCCAGTAGCGCGACAGGGGATGGCTACACCTTC. Translating gives CASSATGDGYTF.